One and the same sample provided the 2 T cell receptor beta chains below, sequenced in a study of cytomegalovirus exposure and HLA in healthy donors. PCR amplification relied on 60 Vbeta primers (plus 13 Jbeta primers). The assay was immunoSEQ multiplex PCR, and TCRdb's table has in-frame clones only and misses some. This table has about 190,000 clones, about 80% appearing once. The sample was PBMCs. The receptors were gathered from a man between 35 and 55 years old in good health and CMV-seropositive.

The rearrangement joins TRBV5-8 to TRBJ2-6; no clear D. Germline assignment: CDR1 SGHTS and CDR2 YDEGEE. V shed 1 base and J shed 3 bases, with 11 bases lying between them. The CDR3 loop spans 16 amino acids. The CDR3 sequence: CASSLPNYFGANVLTF. The DNA for the CDR3 is TGTGCCAGCAGCTTGCCCAACTATTTTGGGGCCAACGTCCTGACTTTC.

The chain uses TRBV29-1 and TRBJ1-1, with 8 positions matching TRBD1. V shed 7 bases, J shed 4 bases, and the junction held 17 bases outside the gene matches. The CDR3 is 16 amino acids. Germline assignment: CDR1 SQVTM and CDR2 ANQGSEA. CDR3 nucleotides: TGCAGCGCCCGACAGGGGACCGCTAGGATTGGCACTGAAGCTTTCTTT. Its translation is CSARQGTARIGTEAFF.